These 3 T cell receptor beta chains were sequenced from one sample in a study of control samples from healthy donors and cancer patients. Some clones are missing from TCRdb's copy, which holds only in-frame ones; the method was immunoSEQ multiplex PCR. This repertoire shows about 70,000 clones, 75% to 90% found once; its top ten account for around 30%. The material sequenced was blood. The receptors derive from a man between 45 and 60 years old in good health.

In this sample, this clone turned up a few times. The gene calls are TRBV7-2 and TRBJ2-1, with unresolved D. Germline CDR1 SGHTA, CDR2 FQGNSA. This CDR3 comprises 13 residues. The V gene lost 5 bases and the J gene lost 6 bases, with 11 bases spanning the gap. CDR3 nucleotide sequence: TGTGCCAGCAGCACCTCGAGTGGCAATGAGCAGTTCTTC. Protein: CASSTSSGNEQFF.

V is TRBV19 and J is TRBJ2-7; maybe TRBD1 (5 bases). The CDR3 extends over 11 amino acids. Deletions cut 11 bases from V and 6 bases from J, with 14 bases between. Germline loops: CDR1 LNHDA, CDR2 SQIVND (reference sequence). CDR3 coding DNA: TGTGCCCCCTCAGGGTTCTGCGAGCAGTACTTC. Amino acid sequence: CAPSGFCEQYF.

The V gene is TRBV7-9, the J gene TRBJ1-1; the match to TRBD1 covers 7 bases. Looked up from germline, CDR1 is SEHNR and CDR2 is FQNEAQ (reference sequence). The CDR3 spans 15 residues. V was pared by 7 bases and J by 2 bases, with 10 bases of the junction left unmatched. The CDR3 region has the DNA TGTGCCAGCACCCAGGGGGGGGCAGCAAACACTGAAGCTTTCTTT. Translation: CASTQGGAANTEAFF.